The T cell receptor beta chain under discussion was sequenced for a study of cytomegalovirus exposure and HLA in healthy donors. Study at large: A previous analysis identified 90 million to 140 million unique TCR beta sequences derived from around 180 million T cells. There were roughly 80 million unique TCRs (from HLA-typed donors) in an early data release.

Study conclusions and caveats: The study flagged fewer than 200 TCR beta chains as cytomegalovirus-associated. It was reported that TCR beta sequences correctly inferred the HLA-A and HLA-B alleles for most subjects.

13 Jbeta primers and 60 Vbeta primers were used for the PCR. Method: immunoSEQ multiplex PCR; TCRdb's copy keeps in-frame clones and lacks some. In the table there are around 160,000 clones, roughly 80% of which are singletons. Worth noting for this clone: Antigen: not known.

The V gene's germline CDR1 is GTSNPN and CDR2 SVGIG (reference sequence). Trimming cost V 0 bases and J 10 bases, with 13 bases left between them. This CDR3 has 13 amino acids. The sample taken for sequencing was PBMCs. This chain connects TRBV30 to TRBJ2-1; D may be TRBD1 (5 bases). This receptor was obtained from a man aged 50-59 years in good health and CMV-seropositive. CDR3 region: CAWSVKGQGEQFF. CDR3 DNA sequence: TGTGCCTGGAGTGTAAAGGGCCAGGGCGAGCAGTTCTTC.